This is a list of T cell receptor beta chains from one sample in a study of blood T cell repertoires in COVID-19. Sequencing used immunoSEQ multiplex PCR; TCRdb keeps in-frame clones, though not all of them. Of about 210,000 clones listed, roughly 78% are singletons. The sample was peripheral blood. These receptors originate from a woman in her forties with acute or convalescent COVID-19. Each CDR3 is given with its conserved first and last residue. A D gene is named only where the DNA matches it firmly. Size is omitted from some rows. Given values are once, few, many or a class for expanded clones.

d_call | j_call | v_call | clone_size | cdr3_nt | cdr3_aa
TRBD2 | TRBJ2-3 | TRBV5-6 | . | TGTGCCAGCAGCGTCACTAGCGGGGGCACAGATACGCAGTATTTT | CASSVTSGGTDTQYF
. | TRBJ2-6 | TRBV19 | few | TGTGCCAGTAGTGTACCCCCGGGACAAGCCTCTGGGGCCAACGTCCTGACTTTC | CASSVPPGQASGANVLTF
. | TRBJ2-1 | TRBV6-2/TRBV6-3 | few | TGTGCCAGCAGTTACGGGCCCTTATCCTACAATGAGCAGTTCTTC | CASSYGPLSYNEQFF
TRBD2 | TRBJ2-4 | TRBV5-3 | . | TGTGCCAGAAGCTTGCGACTAGCGGGAGTACGAATTCAGTACTTC | CARSLRLAGVRIQYF
. | TRBJ1-1 | TRBV7-8 | . | TGTGCCAGCAGCTTTCCCAGGTCCACTGAAGCTTTCTTT | CASSFPRSTEAFF
TRBD1 | TRBJ1-5 | TRBV19 | . | TGTGCCAGTACCCGGGACAGGGCTAGCAATCAGCCCCAGCATTTT | CASTRDRASNQPQHF
. | TRBJ1-6 | TRBV30 | . | TGTGCCTGGAGCACCATCCCAGGCCGTGGTTCACCCCTCCACTTT | CAWSTIPGRGSPLHF
. | TRBJ1-2 | TRBV10-3 | . | TGTGCCATCAGTGAGGGACACGATTATGGCTACACCTTC | CAISEGHDYGYTF
. | TRBJ2-7 | TRBV5-1 | . | TGCGCCAGCAGCTTTGGGGGCCGGGACGAGCAGTACTTC | CASSFGGRDEQYF
. | TRBJ2-5 | TRBV5-1 | . | TGCGCCAGCAGCTTCAGGGTACTAGAGACCCAGTACTTC | CASSFRVLETQYF
. | TRBJ2-1 | TRBV18 | . | TGTGCCAGCTCACCATCCCGGCTTGTCGATTTAAGCGGTGAGCAGTTCTTC | CASSPSRLVDLSGEQFF
. | TRBJ1-5 | TRBV10-3 | . | TGTGCCTCTTCAGGGATGAGCAATCAGCCCCAGCATTTT | CASSGMSNQPQHF
. | TRBJ2-3 | TRBV2 | . | TGTGCCAGCAGTGAACCGGTAGGGGGGGACACAGATACGCAGTATTTT | CASSEPVGGDTDTQYF
. | TRBJ2-3 | TRBV5-1 | . | TGCGCCAGCAGCCTGGGTGGGGCGGGCACAGATACGCAGTATTTT | CASSLGGAGTDTQYF
. | TRBJ2-1 | TRBV6-5 | . | TGTGCCACCGCTCGCGGAATAGGTGGGGGGGAGCAGTTCTTC | CATARGIGGGEQFF
TRBD2 | TRBJ2-7 | TRBV5-1 | . | TGCGCCAGCAGCTTGGGGACTAGCGGACCCTACGAGCAGTACTTC | CASSLGTSGPYEQYF
TRBD1 | TRBJ2-4 | TRBV9 | . | TGTGCCAGCAGCGTAGACCCTCTCGGGACAGGGTTAAAAAACATTCAGTACTTC | CASSVDPLGTGLKNIQYF
. | TRBJ2-1 | TRBV11-3 | . | TGTGCCAGCAGCTTCCCCCGGGACTCCACTGAGTTCTTC | CASSFPRDSTEFF
. | TRBJ2-5 | TRBV30 | . | TGTGCCTGGAGTAGGGGAGGAGAGACCCAGTACTTC | CAWSRGGETQYF
TRBD1 | TRBJ2-4 | TRBV5-1 | . | TGCGCCAGCAGGGCGGACAGGGTCCCTTCCAAAAACATTCAGTACTTC | CASRADRVPSKNIQYF
. | TRBJ2-5 | TRBV18 | . | TGTGCCAGCTCATCCGAGCCTATTACCGGGGAGACCCAGTACTTC | CASSSEPITGETQYF
TRBD1 | TRBJ1-5 | TRBV7-8 | . | TGTGCCAGCAGCTTAGGGGGACAGGGTCATCAGCCCCAGCATTTT | CASSLGGQGHQPQHF
. | TRBJ2-1 | TRBV5-1 | . | TGCGCCAGCAGCTTGTTAAATGAGCAGTTCTTC | CASSLLNEQFF
. | TRBJ2-3 | TRBV5-5 | . | TGTGCCAGCAGCTTGCCAGGCTCTATCTCTAGCACAGATACGCAGTATTTT | CASSLPGSISSTDTQYF
. | TRBJ2-1 | TRBV4-1 | . | TGCGCCAGCAGCCAACCCCCACTAGGTTACAATGAGCAGTTCTTC | CASSQPPLGYNEQFF
TRBD2 | TRBJ2-2 | TRBV28 | . | TGTGCCAGCAGTAAGACTAGCGTAGGTCTAACCGGGGAGCTGTTTTTT | CASSKTSVGLTGELFF
TRBD1 | TRBJ2-5 | TRBV24-1 | . | TGTGCCACCAGTGACTACCAGACAGGGGGCGGAGAGACCCAGTACTTC | CATSDYQTGGGETQYF